The TCR beta chain under discussion was sequenced for a study of shared clonotypes between healthy human individuals. The table lists this clone with a count of one. The sample holds other DNA sequences that translate to the same CDR3. TCRdb's copy holds only in-frame clones and misses some; the assay was immunoSEQ multiplex PCR. The sample has about 1.1 million clones, 60% to 85% seen once. CDR1 is SGHTA, CDR2 FQGTGA, per germline. The CDR3 length is 14 residues. Trimming took off 2 bases at V and 2 bases at J, with 6 bases between the two ends. Sequencing was done on a sample of memory CD4+ T cells from PBMCs. Subset of the sample: CD45RA-negative fraction. This chain links TRBV7-3 with TRBJ2-2; D unresolved. The sequence derives from a young man in good health. Some clones in this sample may be carry-over from other donors' samples. The DNA for the CDR3 is TGTGCCAGCAGCTTAGATCGCAACACCGGGGAGCTGTTTTTT. This gives the protein CASSLDRNTGELFF.